Listed below are T cell receptor beta chains from one sample, sequenced in a study of CD8+CD57+ T cells in acquired aplastic anemia. TCRdb recomputed calls from the reads with MiXCR, one row per CDR3 protein. The sample lists about 160,000 distinct CDR3 sequences, around 47% seen once, with about 2.9% in the top ten. Input material: sorted CD4+, CD8+, or CD8+CD57+ T cells (not recorded which) from PBMCs. These receptors came from a human donor with aplastic anemia. Each CDR3 is given with its conserved first and last residue. D genes are given only for firm matches. Some rows mark clone size as missing; the rest say once, few, many or name a class of expanded clone.

clone_size j_call v_call cdr3_length d_call cdr3_aa cdr3_nt
NA TRBJ2-2 TRBV14 13 NA CASSQVSTGELFF TGTGCCAGCAGCCAAGTTAGCACCGGGGAGCTGTTTTTT
NA TRBJ1-1 TRBV9 14 NA CASSAHQSNTEAFF TGTGCCAGCAGCGCGCATCAGTCGAACACTGAAGCTTTCTTT
NA TRBJ1-6 TRBV9 15 TRBD1 CASSPRGQGGSPLHF TGTGCCAGCAGCCCCAGGGGACAGGGCGGCTCACCCCTCCACTTT
NA TRBJ2-7 TRBV15 14 TRBD2 CATSRGDYSYEQYF TGTGCCACCAGCAGAGGGGACTACTCCTACGAGCAGTACTTC
NA TRBJ2-3 TRBV6-2/TRBV6-3 17 TRBD1 CASSHDRAQISTDTQYF TGTGCCAGCAGTCACGACAGGGCCCAAATCTCCACAGATACGCAGTATTTT
NA TRBJ1-6 TRBV6-1 15 NA CASRGGEYRNSPLHF TGTGCCAGCAGAGGCGGGGAGTATCGGAATTCACCCCTCCACTTT
few TRBJ2-5 TRBV7-6 11 NA CASSVQGTQYF TGTGCCAGCAGTGTTCAAGGGACCCAGTACTTC
NA TRBJ2-5 TRBV10-3 14 TRBD1 CATTGDRGTETQYF TGTGCCACCACCGGAGACAGGGGCACGGAGACCCAGTACTTC
many TRBJ2-5 TRBV12-3/TRBV12-4 16 TRBD1 CASSLLPGQGQETQYF TGTGCCAGCAGTTTACTTCCGGGACAGGGGCAAGAGACCCAGTACTTC
NA TRBJ2-7 TRBV2 15 TRBD2 CASRVGGSGIYEQYF TGTGCCAGCAGGGTCGGGGGGAGTGGGATCTACGAGCAGTACTTC
NA TRBJ2-7 TRBV19 15 NA CASSIAPGSSYEQYF TGTGCCAGTAGTATAGCCCCAGGAAGTTCCTACGAGCAGTACTTC
NA TRBJ2-1 TRBV24-1 12 NA CATSDLWGEQFF TGTGCCACCAGTGATCTTTGGGGTGAGCAGTTCTTC
many TRBJ2-3 TRBV24-1 21 TRBD2 CATSDFYRLAGGPHITDTQYF TGTGCCACCAGTGATTTCTACAGACTAGCGGGGGGGCCTCATATCACAGATACGCAGTATTTT